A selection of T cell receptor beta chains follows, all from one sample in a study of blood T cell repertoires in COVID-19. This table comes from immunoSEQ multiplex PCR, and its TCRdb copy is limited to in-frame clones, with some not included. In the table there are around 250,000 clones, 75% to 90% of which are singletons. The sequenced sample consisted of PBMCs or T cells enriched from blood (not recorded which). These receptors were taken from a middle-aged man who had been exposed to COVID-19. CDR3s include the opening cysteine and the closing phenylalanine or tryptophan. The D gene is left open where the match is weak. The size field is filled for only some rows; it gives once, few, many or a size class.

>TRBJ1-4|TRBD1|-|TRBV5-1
CASSSEGAGEKLFF
TGCGCCAGCAGCTCTGAGGGGGCTGGGGAAAAACTGTTTTTT
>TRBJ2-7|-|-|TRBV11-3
CASSLVEGSEQYF
TGTGCCAGCAGCTTAGTAGAGGGCTCCGAGCAGTACTTC
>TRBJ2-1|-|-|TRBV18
CASSPQRTVSNEQFF
TGTGCCAGCTCACCACAGCGGACAGTTAGCAATGAGCAGTTCTTC
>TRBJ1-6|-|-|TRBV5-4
CASSSSAGPSPLHF
TGTGCCAGCAGTTCGTCGGCAGGTCCTTCACCCCTCCACTTT
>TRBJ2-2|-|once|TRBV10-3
CAIGRRGFTGELFF
TGTGCCATCGGGCGACGGGGATTCACCGGGGAGCTGTTTTTT
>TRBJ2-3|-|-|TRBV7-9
CASSFLSTDTQYF
TGTGCCAGCAGCTTTCTTAGCACAGATACGCAGTATTTT
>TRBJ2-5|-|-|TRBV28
CASSFGSGDQETQYF
TGTGCCAGCAGTTTCGGGAGCGGAGATCAAGAGACCCAGTACTTC
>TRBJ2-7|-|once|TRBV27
CASSPPEGRAGSYEQYF
TGTGCCAGCAGTCCCCCGGAGGGCAGGGCGGGCTCCTACGAGCAGTACTTC
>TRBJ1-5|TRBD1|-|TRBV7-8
CASSLAAGGQGNLWVKQPQHF
TGTGCCAGCAGCTTAGCCGCGGGAGGACAGGGGAACTTATGGGTGAAACAGCCCCAGCATTTT
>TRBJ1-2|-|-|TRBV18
CASSPVAGINYGYTF
TGTGCCAGCTCACCAGTGGCAGGCATCAACTATGGCTACACCTTC
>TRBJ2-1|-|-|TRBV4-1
CASSQSIENSYNEQFF
TGCGCCAGCAGCCAATCCATAGAAAACTCGTACAATGAGCAGTTCTTC
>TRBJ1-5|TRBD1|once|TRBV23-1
CASSQSTGQGAFQPQHF
TGCGCCAGCAGTCAATCGACGGGACAGGGGGCTTTTCAGCCCCAGCATTTT
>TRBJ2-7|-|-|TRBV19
CASSSRGAINEQYF
TGTGCCAGTAGTTCCCGGGGAGCTATTAACGAGCAGTACTTC
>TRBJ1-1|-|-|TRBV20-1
CSAEGDGEAFF
TGCAGTGCTGAGGGGGACGGTGAAGCTTTCTTT
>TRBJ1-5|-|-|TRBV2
CASSEGREGQPQHF
TGTGCCAGCAGTGAGGGCAGGGAGGGTCAGCCCCAGCATTTT
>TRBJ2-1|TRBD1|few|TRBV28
CASNEGASYNEQFF
TGTGCCAGCAATGAGGGGGCCTCCTACAATGAGCAGTTCTTC
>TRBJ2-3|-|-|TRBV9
CASSVGVSRFDTQYF
TGTGCCAGCAGCGTCGGAGTTTCGCGATTTGATACGCAGTATTTT
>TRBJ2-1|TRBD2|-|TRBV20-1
CSASVRGGFSYNEQFF
TGCAGTGCTAGTGTGCGGGGGGGCTTTTCCTACAATGAGCAGTTCTTC
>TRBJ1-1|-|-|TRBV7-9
CASSFNTGLNTEAFF
TGTGCCAGCAGCTTCAATACAGGGCTGAACACTGAAGCTTTCTTT
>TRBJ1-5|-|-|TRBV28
CASSPRSGGNQPQHF
TGTGCCAGCAGTCCCCGGTCGGGGGGTAATCAGCCCCAGCATTTT
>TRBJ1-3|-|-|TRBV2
CASSEYPRTGNTIYF
TGTGCCAGCAGTGAATACCCCAGGACTGGAAACACCATATATTTT
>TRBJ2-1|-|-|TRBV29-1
CSVERRKQEYNEQFF
TGCAGCGTTGAGAGAAGGAAACAGGAGTACAATGAGCAGTTCTTC
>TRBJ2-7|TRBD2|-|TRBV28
CASGGLAGPYEQYF
TGTGCCAGCGGGGGACTAGCGGGGCCCTACGAGCAGTACTTC
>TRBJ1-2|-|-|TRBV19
CASSIAPTDGYTF
TGTGCCAGTAGTATAGCGCCGACAGATGGCTACACCTTC
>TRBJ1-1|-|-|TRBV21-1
CAVSPEAFF
TGTGCAGTTAGCCCTGAAGCTTTCTTT
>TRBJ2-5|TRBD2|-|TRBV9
CASSVASGRFSAQYF
TGTGCCAGCAGCGTAGCAAGCGGGAGGTTCTCGGCCCAGTACTTC
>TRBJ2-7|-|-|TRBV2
CASNRAGAGYEQYF
TGTGCCAGCAATCGGGCAGGTGCGGGCTACGAGCAGTACTTC
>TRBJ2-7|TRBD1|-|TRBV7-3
CASSLDRGSYEQYF
TGTGCCAGCAGCCTTGACAGGGGTTCCTACGAGCAGTACTTC
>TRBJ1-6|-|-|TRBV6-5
CASSSDRKSPLHF
TGTGCCAGCAGCTCCGACAGAAAGTCACCCCTCCACTTT
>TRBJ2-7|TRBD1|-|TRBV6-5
CASSRGTGDYEQYF
TGTGCCAGCAGTAGGGGGACAGGAGACTACGAGCAGTACTTC
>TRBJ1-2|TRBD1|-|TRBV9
CASSAGQGAYYGYTF
TGTGCCAGCAGCGCCGGACAGGGGGCGTACTATGGCTACACCTTC
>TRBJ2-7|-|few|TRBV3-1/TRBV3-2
CASSPGTRYEQYF
TGTGCCAGCAGCCCGGGAACCAGGTACGAGCAGTACTTC
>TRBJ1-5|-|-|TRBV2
CATSSGRAGQPQHF
TGTGCCACCTCCTCGGGCAGGGCGGGACAGCCCCAGCATTTT
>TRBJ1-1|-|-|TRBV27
CASSLRQMNTEAFF
TGTGCCAGCAGTTTACGACAGATGAACACTGAAGCTTTCTTT
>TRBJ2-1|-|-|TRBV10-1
CASSGGAPGNEQFF
TGCGCCAGCAGTGGTGGGGCTCCCGGCAATGAGCAGTTCTTC
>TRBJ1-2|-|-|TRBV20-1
CRRGGRTGYTF
TGCAGGAGGGGGGGGCGGACTGGCTACACCTTC
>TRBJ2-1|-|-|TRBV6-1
CASSEATIPFF
TGTGCCAGCAGTGAAGCAACAATTCCGTTCTTC
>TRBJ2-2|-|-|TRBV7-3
CASSLFGAANTGELFF
TGTGCCAGCAGCCTCTTTGGGGCCGCGAACACCGGGGAGCTGTTTTTT
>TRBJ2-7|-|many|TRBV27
CASSFYAREQYF
TGTGCCAGCAGTTTCTATGCGCGCGAGCAGTACTTC
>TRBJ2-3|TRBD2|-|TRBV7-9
CASSLYVSGGAYTQYF
TGTGCCAGCAGCTTATACGTTAGCGGGGGGGCTTATACGCAGTATTTT
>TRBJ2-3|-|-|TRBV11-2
CASSLADTQYF
TGTGCCAGCAGCTTAGCGGATACGCAGTATTTT
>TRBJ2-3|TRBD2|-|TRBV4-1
CASSQGLAGLMDTQYF
TGCGCCAGCAGCCAAGGACTAGCGGGTTTGATGGATACGCAGTATTTT
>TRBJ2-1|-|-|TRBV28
CASSYLGRGQFF
TGTGCCAGCAGTTACCTGGGCCGGGGGCAGTTCTTC
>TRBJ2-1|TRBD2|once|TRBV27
CASSYWPLTSGSGNEQFF
TGTGCCAGCAGTTATTGGCCCTTGACTAGCGGGAGTGGCAATGAGCAGTTCTTC
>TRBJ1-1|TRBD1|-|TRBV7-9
CASSLGQGGWSTEAFF
TGTGCCAGCAGCTTAGGACAGGGTGGATGGAGCACTGAAGCTTTCTTT
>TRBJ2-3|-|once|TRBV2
CASSRRSGTDTQYF
TGTGCCAGCAGTAGGCGGAGTGGCACAGATACGCAGTATTTT